A single sample is the source of the 21 T cell receptor beta chains below, sequenced in a study of response to subunit inactivated influenza vaccine (dated by TCRdb to between 2017 and 2018). The method behind the library was RT-PCR. Instrument on record: Illumina HiSeq 2500. The public reads were quality trimmed at Q25 with fastp and then assembled into clones with MiXCR by TCRdb, keeping productive beta chains. Rows are combined by CDR3 protein, so each entry shows the most common genes and DNA. The sample yields roughly 700,000 distinct CDR3 sequences; around 13% were counted once. 6.5% to 8.5% of the sample is taken by the ten largest. This specimen was PBMCs from blood, taken 14 days before vaccination. The origin of the receptors is a man aged 45 to 65 who received an inactivated influenza vaccine. Donor details come from another sample of the same person, matched by shared clones.

This clonotype occurred a few times. The V and J genes are TRBV4-2 and TRBJ2-1; D is unresolved. V was shortened by 1 base and J by 7 bases, with 11 bases between the two germline ends. Germline CDR1 and CDR2: LGHNA and YNFKEQ. This CDR3 is 14 amino acids long. The CDR3 sequence: CASSQGFVGNEQFF. The CDR3 coding sequence is TGTGCCAGCAGCCAAGGGTTCGTGGGAAATGAGCAGTTCTTC.

This clonotype was seen a few times. This chain joins TRBV4-3 and TRBJ2-5; 8 bases fit TRBD2. Trimming removed 2 bases from V and 2 bases from J; junction bases left unmatched: 7. The germline V gene encodes CDR1 LGHNA and CDR2 YSLEER. This CDR3 is built from 16 residues. CDR3 DNA sequence: TGCGCCAGCAGCCAATGGGTAGCGGGGAGACAAGAGACCCAGTACTTC. It codes for CASSQWVAGRQETQYF.

CDR3 bases: TGCAGCGTTCCCCTCCACGGGGCAGCTAACTATGGCTACACCTTC. This encodes CSVPLHGAANYGYTF. V and J are TRBV29-1 and TRBJ1-2; TRBD1 is a possible D gene (5 bases). The CDR3 consists of 15 residues. With 5 bases removed from V and 0 bases from J, the gap between germline ends came to 16 bases. CDR1 is SQVTM, CDR2 ANQGSEA, per germline. Full variable domain (outside the CDR3, taken from reference TRBV29-1 and TRBJ1-2): SAVISQKPSRDICQRGTSLTIQCQVDSQVTMMFWYRQQPGQSLTLIATANQGSEATYESGFVIDKFPISRPNLTFSTLTVSNMSPEDSSIYLCSVPLHGAANYGYTFGSGTRLTVV.

This clonotype was seen more than once but under ten times. The V gene is TRBV7-9, the J gene TRBJ2-3; 11 bases agree with TRBD1. With V trimmed by 6 bases and J by 6 bases, 11 bases remained unmatched. Germline CDR1 is SEHNR and CDR2 is FQNEAQ (reference sequence). This CDR3 spans 16 amino acids. Written as DNA, the CDR3 is TGTGCCAGCAGATCTCCGGGACAGGGGGTCATGGATACGCAGTATTTT. Translated: CASRSPGQGVMDTQYF.

This clonotype came up a few times. V gene TRBV4-1 combines with J gene TRBJ2-1, with D perhaps TRBD1 (6 bases). Trimming left V 0 bases short and J 4 bases short, with 19 bases between. Germline V gene sequence: CDR1 MGHRA, CDR2 YSYEKL. This CDR3 comprises 18 residues. CDR3 protein: CASSQDSVSQGQYNEQFF. The CDR3 DNA is TGCGCCAGCAGCCAAGATTCTGTTTCACAGGGCCAATACAATGAGCAGTTCTTC.

The V and J genes are TRBV11-2 and TRBJ2-1; D is undetermined. The length of the CDR3 is 15 residues. Germline-derived CDR1 and CDR2 are SGHAT and FQNNGV. With 4 bases removed from V and 4 bases from J, the gap between germline ends came to 14 bases. CDR3 residues: CASSSLTGRYNEQFF. CDR3 DNA: TGTGCCAGCAGCTCCCTGACGGGCCGATACAATGAGCAGTTCTTC.

This clonotype was seen only a few times. The J gene is TRBJ2-7, the V gene TRBV20-1, with a tentative D call TRBD2 (6 bases). From germline, CDR1 is DFQATT and CDR2 SNEGSKA (reference sequence). The V end lost 5 bases, the J end lost 5 bases, and 19 bases lay between the germline ends. The CDR3 has 14 amino acids. This CDR3 is CSAPEAGRSNEQYF. The CDR3 DNA reads as TGCAGTGCTCCAGAGGCGGGAAGAAGTAACGAGCAGTACTTC.

The V and J genes are TRBV7-2 and TRBJ1-1, with unresolved D. The V and J ends lost 5 bases and 9 bases respectively, with 16 bases between them. Germline CDR1 and CDR2: SGHTA and FQGNSA. This CDR3 comprises 13 residues. CDR3 DNA: TGTGCCAGCAGCCCAGCGGTTCTTACCAAAGCTTTCTTT. Translated, it gives CASSPAVLTKAFF.

The V call is TRBV7-9, the J call TRBJ2-2; D is unresolved. This CDR3 comprises 17 residues. The V end was cut by 5 bases, the J end by 1 base, with 17 bases between. Germline V CDR1 and CDR2: SEHNR, FQNEAQ (reference sequence). For the CDR3, the DNA is TGTGCCAGCAGCCGAAGAGAGTCAAACTTGAACACCGGGGAGCTGTTTTTT. Amino acid sequence: CASSRRESNLNTGELFF.

This clonotype was detected a few times. Here the CDR3 DNA reads TGTGCCAGCAGTTTCGTAGGCGTGCAGGGGGCGGGCGAGCAGTACTTC. It specifies CASSFVGVQGAGEQYF. J is TRBJ2-7 and V is TRBV27; 8 bases are shared with TRBD1. After removal of 3 bases from V and 6 bases from J, the junction contained 13 bases not matched to a gene. The germline V gene has CDR1 MNHEY and CDR2 SMNVEV (reference sequence). There are 16 residues in the CDR3.

The chain links TRBV10-2 to TRBJ1-5; D unclear. V lost 1 base and J lost 0, with 10 bases in between. The CDR3 contains 16 residues. Germline values: CDR1 WSHSY, CDR2 SAAADI. CDR3 amino acids: CASSELGFYSNQPQHF. CDR3 coding DNA: TGCGCCAGCAGTGAGTTGGGATTTTATAGCAATCAGCCCCAGCATTTT.

The sample holds a few counts of this clonotype. The CDR3 sequence: CASSGRQGHSTNEKLFF. For the CDR3, the DNA is TGTGCCAGCAGTGGGCGACAGGGTCATTCAACTAATGAAAAACTGTTTTTT. The rearrangement links TRBV6-1 to TRBJ1-4; 7 nucleotides agree with TRBD1. This CDR3 spans 17 amino acids. CDR1 and CDR2 from the germline V gene are MNHNS and SASEGT. J gave up 0 bases and V 4 bases, and 8 bases lay outside the gene matches.

CDR3 sequence (DNA): TGTGCCAGCAGCCAAGATAAATCGACAGGCACATCCTACGAGCAGTACTTC. Protein: CASSQDKSTGTSYEQYF. The genes are TRBV14 and TRBJ2-7; TRBD1 might be the D (6 bases). The CDR3 extends over 17 amino acids. Germline CDR1 SGHDN, CDR2 FVKESK. The V and J ends lost 0 bases and 1 base respectively, with 16 bases between them.

This clonotype was counted at least ten times. The V gene is TRBV5-6, the J gene TRBJ1-5; 7 bases are a match to TRBD1. The V gene end was trimmed by 0 bases and the J gene end by 6 bases; junction bases not matched to a gene: 3. CDR3 length equals 14 residues. Germline V gives CDR1 SGHDT, CDR2 YYEEEE. The CDR3 spells CASSLGQGAQPQHF. CDR3 bases: TGTGCCAGCAGCTTGGGACAGGGTGCTCAGCCCCAGCATTTT.

This clonotype was seen more than once but under ten times. The V call is TRBV3-1, the J call TRBJ2-7, with a tentative D call TRBD1 (7 bases). The CDR3 extends over 15 amino acids. Germline CDR1 reads LGHDT; CDR2 reads YNNKEL (reference sequence). Trimming stripped 2 bases from V and 7 bases from J, with 18 bases between. The CDR3 coding sequence is TGTGCCAGCAGCCAACCTTGGAGGGGGCCGGGTGAGCAGTACTTC. This translates into CASSQPWRGPGEQYF.

This clonotype was detected ten times or more. The gene calls are TRBV6-2 or TRBV6-3 and TRBJ2-1; 8 positions match TRBD2. Germline trimming cut 4 bases from V and 4 bases from J; bases unmatched to any gene: 6. CDR3 length equals 15 residues. Germline V gene sequence: CDR1 MNHEY, CDR2 SVGEGT. The CDR3 loop reads CASSSGGPVYNEQFF. The CDR3 bases are TGTGCCAGCAGTTCGGGAGGGCCTGTTTACAATGAGCAGTTCTTC.

This clonotype was seen only a few times. The chain couples TRBV6-1 to TRBJ2-2; 9 positions match TRBD1. The V and J ends lost 8 bases and 13 bases, in that order; junction bases with no gene match: 11. There are 13 residues in the CDR3. Germline V gene lookup returns CDR1 MNHNS and CDR2 SASEGT. CDR3 protein: CASGRDRAWGLFF. The CDR3 bases are TGTGCCAGCGGACGGGACAGGGCATGGGGGCTGTTTTTT.

This clonotype was picked up many times. The chain has TRBV12-3 or TRBV12-4 and TRBJ2-7, with 9 positions matching TRBD1. V shed 6 bases and J 5 bases; nucleotides not matched to a gene: 8. This CDR3 has 14 amino acids. CDR3: CASRAGTGTNEQYF. Written as DNA, the CDR3 is TGTGCCAGCAGGGCCGGGACAGGGACCAACGAGCAGTACTTC.

This clonotype has more than one count but fewer than ten. The chain links TRBV3-1 to TRBJ2-2; unclear D gene. The CDR3 runs 16 residues. Trimming took off 0 bases at V and 2 bases at J, with 10 bases between the two ends. Germline lookup yields CDR1 LGHDT and CDR2 YNNKEL (reference sequence). The CDR3 nucleotides read TGTGCCAGCAGCCAAGATCTAACGGTTAACACCGGGGAGCTGTTTTTT. Its translation: CASSQDLTVNTGELFF. The full variable domain, in which reference TRBV3-1 and TRBJ2-2 provide the parts outside the CDR3, is DTAVSQTPKYLVTQMGNDKSIKCEQNLGHDTMYWYKQDSKKFLKIMFSYNNKELIINETVPNRFSPKSPDKAHLNLHINSLELGDSAVYFCASSQDLTVNTGELFFGEGSRLTVL.

This clonotype turned up a few times. A junction end diverges from the germline sequence, so it may reflect a read error. The gene calls are TRBV11-2 and TRBJ1-1, with 9 bases fitting TRBD1. CDR3 length: 21 residues. Germline-derived CDR1 and CDR2 are SGHAT and FQNNGV. The CDR3 sequence: CASSLLYLGQGYYGIIKAFSF. CDR3 DNA sequence: TGTGCCAGCAGCTTATTGTACTTGGGACAGGGTTACTACGGAATTATCAAAGCTTTCTCCTTT.

The table lists this clonotype with a few counts. The chain combines TRBV28 with TRBJ2-2; tentatively, D is TRBD1 (5 bases). This CDR3 comprises 13 residues. V shed 6 bases and J shed 7 bases, with 12 bases lying between them. Germline V lookup: CDR1 MDHEN, CDR2 SYDVKM. The DNA for the CDR3 is TGTGCCAGCAGCCAAGGGGCGGTCGGGGAGCTGTTTTTT. Translation: CASSQGAVGELFF.